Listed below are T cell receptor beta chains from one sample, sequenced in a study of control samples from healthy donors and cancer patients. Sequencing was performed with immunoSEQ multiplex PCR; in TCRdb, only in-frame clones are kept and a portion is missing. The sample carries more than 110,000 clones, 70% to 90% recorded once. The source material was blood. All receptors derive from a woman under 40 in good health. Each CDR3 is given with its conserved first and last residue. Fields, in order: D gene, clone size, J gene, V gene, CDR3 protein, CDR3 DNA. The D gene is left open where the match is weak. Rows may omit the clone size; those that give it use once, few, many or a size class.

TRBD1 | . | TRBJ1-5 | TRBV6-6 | CASSSETGGQPQHF | TGTGCCAGCAGTTCGGAGACAGGGGGTCAGCCCCAGCATTTT
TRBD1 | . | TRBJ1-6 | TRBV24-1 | CAPQGALIRSFPLHF | TGTGCCCCCCAGGGGGCGCTTATACGAAGTTTTCCCCTCCACTTT
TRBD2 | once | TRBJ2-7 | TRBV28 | CATSWGGRAAYEQYF | TGTGCCACCTCCTGGGGCGGGAGGGCCGCCTACGAGCAGTACTTC
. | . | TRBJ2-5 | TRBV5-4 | CASSLVSVRETQYF | TGTGCCAGCAGCTTGGTTAGCGTTCGAGAGACCCAGTACTTC
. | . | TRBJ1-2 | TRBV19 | CASSPQDGLGGYTF | TGTGCCAGTAGTCCACAGGACGGCTTAGGCGGCTACACCTTC
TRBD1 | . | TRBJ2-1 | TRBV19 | CASNTRQGTGDEQFF | TGTGCCAGTAACACCCGACAGGGGACCGGCGATGAGCAGTTCTTC
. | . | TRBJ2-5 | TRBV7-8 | CASSPLASWGQETQYF | TGTGCCAGCAGCCCGCTAGCGAGTTGGGGACAAGAGACCCAGTACTTC
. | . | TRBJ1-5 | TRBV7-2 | CASSIDGQNNQPQHF | TGTGCCAGCAGCATTGATGGACAGAACAATCAGCCCCAGCATTTT
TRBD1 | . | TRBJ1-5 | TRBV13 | CASSPGGGQPQHF | TGTGCCAGCAGCCCAGGGGGGGGTCAGCCCCAGCATTTT
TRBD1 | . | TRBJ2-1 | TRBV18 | CASSLDRVVLGGQFF | TGTGCCAGCTCACTTGACAGGGTGGTCCTAGGCGGGCAGTTCTTC
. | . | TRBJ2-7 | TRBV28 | CASSFSTGNEQYF | TGTGCCAGCAGTTTTTCAACAGGGAACGAGCAGTACTTC
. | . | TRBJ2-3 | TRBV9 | CASSAPRGGGALTDTQYF | TGTGCCAGCAGCGCTCCTCGCGGGGGCGGGGCTCTTACAGATACGCAGTATTTT
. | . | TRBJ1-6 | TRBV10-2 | CASSFGDNSPLHF | TGCGCCAGCAGTTTCGGGGATAATTCACCCCTCCACTTT
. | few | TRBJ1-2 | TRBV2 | CASSKDGNYGYTF | TGTGCCAGCAGTAAGGACGGAAACTATGGCTACACCTTC
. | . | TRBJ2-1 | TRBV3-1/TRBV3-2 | CASSHGSRGNEQFF | TGTGCCAGCAGCCACGGGTCAAGGGGCAATGAGCAGTTCTTC
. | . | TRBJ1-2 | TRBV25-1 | CASSEQGWGYTF | TGTGCCAGCAGTGAACAGGGCTGGGGCTACACCTTC
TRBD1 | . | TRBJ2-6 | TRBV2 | CASSPGQGVAGANVLTF | TGTGCCAGCAGTCCCGGACAGGGAGTAGCTGGGGCCAACGTCCTGACTTTC
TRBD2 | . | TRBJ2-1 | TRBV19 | CASSVSPTSGSLNEQFF | TGTGCCAGTAGCGTGTCACCGACTAGCGGGAGTCTCAATGAGCAGTTCTTC
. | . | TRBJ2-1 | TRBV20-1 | CSSWGYNEQFF | TGCAGCTCGTGGGGTTACAATGAGCAGTTCTTC
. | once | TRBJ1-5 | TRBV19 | CASSIVRDMANQPQHF | TGTGCCAGTAGTATAGTAAGGGATATGGCCAATCAGCCCCAGCATTTT
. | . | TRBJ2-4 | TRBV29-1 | CSVQARLGAKNIQYF | TGCAGCGTTCAGGCCCGTCTGGGAGCCAAAAACATTCAGTACTTC
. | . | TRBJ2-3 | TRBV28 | CASSSTEFGTSKGDTQYF | TGTGCCAGCAGCTCGACAGAATTCGGGACTTCCAAGGGAGATACGCAGTATTTT
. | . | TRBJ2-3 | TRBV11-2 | CASSWTPGTQYF | TGTGCCAGCAGCTGGACCCCGGGGACGCAGTATTTT